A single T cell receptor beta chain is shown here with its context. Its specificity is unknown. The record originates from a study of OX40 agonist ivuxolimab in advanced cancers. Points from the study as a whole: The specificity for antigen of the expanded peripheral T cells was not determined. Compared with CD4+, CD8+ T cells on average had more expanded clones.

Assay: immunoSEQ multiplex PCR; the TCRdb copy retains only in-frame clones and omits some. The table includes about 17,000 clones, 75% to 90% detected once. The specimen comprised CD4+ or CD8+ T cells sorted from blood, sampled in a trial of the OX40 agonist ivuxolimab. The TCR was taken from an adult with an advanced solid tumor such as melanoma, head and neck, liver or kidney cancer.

The CDR3 here is CASSDLREYF. For the CDR3, the DNA is TGTGCCAGCAGTGATTTGCGGGAGTACTTC. The chain links TRBV6-1 to TRBJ2-7; D is perhaps TRBD2 (5 bases). The CDR3 runs to 10 residues. Trimming removed 3 bases at V and 11 bases at J, with 8 bases between. The germline V gene encodes CDR1 MNHNS and CDR2 SASEGT.